Each of the 12 T cell receptor beta chains below was sequenced from the same sample in a study of beta chain features in type 1 diabetes. Overall study results and limits: In every one of the four CD4+ subsets, TCRB CDR3s were moderately but significantly shorter in Type 1 diabetes patients.

Which antigens these TCRs recognize remains unknown. The authors reverse transcribed all of the isolated RNA, so sequencing captured expressed TCRB transcripts. Produced via immunoSEQ multiplex PCR; TCRdb's table is partial and in-frame only. The data hold around 650,000 clones, with about an eighth observed a single time. Sample: naive CD4+ T cells from blood. The receptors were gathered from a man under 40 with type 1 diabetes.

This clone appeared a few times. This chain connects TRBV19 to TRBJ2-6; D remains ambiguous. The ends were cut back, 1 base at V and 0 bases at J, with 7 bases in the middle. CDR1 and CDR2 from the germline V gene are LNHDA and SQIVND (reference sequence). The CDR3 runs 16 residues. The CDR3, as DNA: TGTGCCAGTAGTATAGCACAAAGCTCTGGGGCCAACGTCCTGACTTTC. It specifies CASSIAQSSGANVLTF.

Only a few counts were recorded for this clone. This sequence joins TRBV25-1 and TRBJ1-1, with TRBD1 matching 7 bases. This CDR3 has 12 residues. J was trimmed by 5 bases and V by 8 bases; bases with no gene match: 5. CDR1 and CDR2 from the germline V gene are MGHDK and SYGVNS. The CDR3 DNA follows: TGTGCCAGCGCACGCAGGGGGACTGAAGCTTTCTTT. Residues: CASARRGTEAFF. The whole variable domain, remainder taken from reference TRBV25-1 and TRBJ1-1, is EADIYQTPRYLVIGTGKKITLECSQTMGHDKMYWYQQDPGMELHLIHYSYGVNSTEKGDLSSESTVSRIRTEHFPLTLESARPSHTSQYLCASARRGTEAFFGQGTRLTVV.

This clone was detected only a few times. The chain joins TRBV6-5 to TRBJ2-1, with 7 bases fitting TRBD2. Losses at the gene ends were 5 bases for V and 7 bases for J; bases not matched to a gene: 8. Germline CDR1 is MNHEY and CDR2 is SVGAGI. The CDR3 length is 14 residues. CDR3 nucleotide sequence: TGTGCCAGCAGTGGACTAGTAACGGCGAATGAGCAGTTCTTC. It specifies CASSGLVTANEQFF.

This clone has a handful of counts. The V call is TRBV5-6, the J call TRBJ2-4; D is undetermined. The CDR3 length is 14 residues. V shed 2 bases and J shed 6 bases, with 12 bases lying between them. The germline V gene has CDR1 SGHDT and CDR2 YYEEEE. The DNA for the CDR3 is TGTGCCAGCAGCTTTGGGCCCCAAAGAAACATTCAGTACTTC. Residues: CASSFGPQRNIQYF.

This clone turned up a few times. The V call is TRBV29-1, the J call TRBJ2-1, with D tentatively TRBD1 (6 bases). The germline CDR1 and CDR2 sequences are SQVTM and ANQGSEA. Between the trimmed V and J ends, which lost 4 bases and 0 bases, there was a span of 13 bases. The CDR3 is made up of 15 amino acids. This chain's CDR3 is CSVVVGGSSYNEQFF. The DNA for the CDR3 is TGCAGCGTTGTAGTAGGGGGTAGCTCCTACAATGAGCAGTTCTTC.

There are a few counts of this clone. J is TRBJ2-5 and V is TRBV10-3, with TRBD1 matching 9 bases. Germline trimming cut 10 bases from V and 0 bases from J; bases unmatched to any gene: 9. CDR3 length: 15 amino acids. Germline V lookup: CDR1 ENHRY, CDR2 SYGVKD. The DNA of the CDR3 is TGTGCCACCACCCTCGGACAGGGGAACCAAGAGACCCAGTACTTC. It yields the protein CATTLGQGNQETQYF.

The V call is TRBV7-2, the J call TRBJ1-4; no definite D call. Germline V gene data show CDR1 as SGHTA and CDR2 as FQGNSA. The CDR3 is 12 residues long. V gave up 5 bases and J gave up 8 bases, with 9 bases separating them. For the CDR3, the DNA is TGTGCCAGCAGCCCAGCGCGGGAAAAACTGTTTTTT. Encoded protein: CASSPAREKLFF.

The chain links TRBV9 to TRBJ2-5, with a possible D match to TRBD1 (6 bases). From germline, CDR1 is SGDLS and CDR2 YYNGEE. The CDR3 length is 14 residues. V was clipped by 4 bases and J by 5 bases, with 15 bases between them. The CDR3 loop reads CASSSSWTVETQYF. In DNA, the CDR3 is TGTGCCAGCAGCTCCAGCTGGACAGTGGAGACCCAGTACTTC. Based on the CDR3 plus reference TRBV9 and TRBJ2-5, the full variable domain is DSGVTQTPKHLITATGQRVTLRCSPRSGDLSVYWYQQSLDQGLQFLIQYYNGEERAKGNILERFSAQQFPDLHSELNLSSLELGDSALYFCASSSSWTVETQYFGPGTRLLVL.

The genes are TRBV27 and TRBJ2-5; possible D gene TRBD1, 5 bases. The CDR3 loop spans 13 amino acids. Germline V gene data show CDR1 as MNHEY and CDR2 as SMNVEV (reference sequence). Trimming removed 5 bases from V and 0 bases from J, with 7 bases in between. The CDR3 DNA is TGTGCCAGCAGTCGACAGTACCAAGAGACCCAGTACTTC. Translating gives CASSRQYQETQYF.

The chain couples TRBV6-6 to TRBJ1-6, with a weak D call TRBD1 (5 bases). Germline V gene lookup returns CDR1 MNHNY and CDR2 SVGAGI (reference sequence). This CDR3 is built from 14 residues. V was cut by 7 bases and J by 6 bases, with 13 bases left in between. CDR3 DNA sequence: TGTGCCAGCACCCGAGAGGGACGTAATTCACCCCTCCACTTT. Protein: CASTREGRNSPLHF.

The rearrangement joins TRBV7-2 to TRBJ1-6, with D perhaps TRBD1 (5 bases). The CDR3 length is 13 residues. Trimming shortened V by 3 bases and J by 10 bases, and 10 bases separated the two germline ends. Germline CDR1 and CDR2: SGHTA and FQGNSA. The CDR3 region has the DNA TGTGCCAGCAGCTTTGAGGGACCCTCACCCCTCCACTTT. It encodes CASSFEGPSPLHF. The whole variable domain, filled in from reference TRBV7-2 and TRBJ1-6, reads GAGVSQSPSNKVTEKGKDVELRCDPISGHTALYWYRQSLGQGLEFLIYFQGNSAPDKSGLPSDRFSAERTGGSVSTLTIQRTQQEDSAVYLCASSFEGPSPLHFGNGTRLTVT.

This clone appeared a few times. The same CDR3 is also encoded by other DNA sequences in this sample. This chain joins TRBV2 and TRBJ1-6; no definite D call. Germline values: CDR1 SNHLY, CDR2 FYNNEI. The ends were cut back, 2 bases at V and 8 bases at J, with 7 bases in the middle. This CDR3 region has 13 residues. The CDR3 protein is CASSERWDSPLHF. The CDR3 DNA follows: TGTGCCAGCAGTGAACGATGGGATTCACCCCTCCACTTT. Based on the CDR3 plus reference TRBV2 and TRBJ1-6, the full variable domain is EPEVTQTPSHQVTQMGQEVILRCVPISNHLYFYWYRQILGQKVEFLVSFYNNEISEKSEIFDDQFSVERPDGSNFTLKIRSTKLEDSAMYFCASSERWDSPLHFGNGTRLTVT.